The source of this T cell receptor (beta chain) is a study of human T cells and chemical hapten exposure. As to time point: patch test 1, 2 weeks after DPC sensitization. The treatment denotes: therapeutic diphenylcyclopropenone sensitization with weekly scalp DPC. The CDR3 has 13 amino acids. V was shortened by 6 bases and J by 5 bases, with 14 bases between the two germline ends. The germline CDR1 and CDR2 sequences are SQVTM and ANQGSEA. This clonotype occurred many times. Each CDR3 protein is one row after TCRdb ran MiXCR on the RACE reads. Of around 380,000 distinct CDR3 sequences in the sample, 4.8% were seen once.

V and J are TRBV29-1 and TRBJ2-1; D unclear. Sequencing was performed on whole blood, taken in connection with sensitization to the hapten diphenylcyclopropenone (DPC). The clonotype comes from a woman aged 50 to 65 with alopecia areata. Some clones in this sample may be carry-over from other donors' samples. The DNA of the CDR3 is TGCAGCGTCCCTCAGCCCCTAAACAATGAGCAGTTCTTC. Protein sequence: CSVPQPLNNEQFF.